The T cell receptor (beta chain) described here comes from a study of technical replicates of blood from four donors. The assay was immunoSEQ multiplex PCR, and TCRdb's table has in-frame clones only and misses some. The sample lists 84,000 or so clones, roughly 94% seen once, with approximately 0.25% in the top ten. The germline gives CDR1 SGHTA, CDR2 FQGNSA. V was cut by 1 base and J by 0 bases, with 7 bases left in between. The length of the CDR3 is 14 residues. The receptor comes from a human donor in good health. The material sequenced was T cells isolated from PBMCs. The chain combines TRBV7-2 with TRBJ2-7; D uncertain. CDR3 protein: CASSLEWSSYEQYF. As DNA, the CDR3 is TGTGCCAGCAGCTTAGAGTGGAGCTCCTACGAGCAGTACTTC.